This T cell receptor beta chain comes out of a study of Ad26.COV2.S vaccination and SARS-CoV-2 variants. Findings and limits, study-wide: Vaccinated individuals (as opposed to placebo recipients) had higher spike-specific TCR breadth. Measures of TCR breadth and depth may have fallen short of total T cell responses.

Measured with immunoSEQ multiplex PCR; TCRdb has only the in-frame clones, and not every one. The table records about 390,000 clones, approximately 86% of them present only once. Sample treatment: some 19 received Ad26.COV2.S at low or high dose, single or two shots; about 5 received placebo; per-sample allocation not given. Sampling was done on day 63 after the first vaccine or placebo injection. This clone was seen only once. Antigen unknown. This same CDR3 is encoded by further DNA sequences in the sample. The sequence came from a person between 18 and 59 years old who received the Ad26.COV2.S COVID-19 vaccine or a placebo. The sequencing used peripheral blood, collected in a trial of Ad26.COV2.S vaccine versus placebo.

The CDR3 sequence is CASSLTAGANVLTF. CDR3 nucleotide sequence: TGCGCCAGCAGCCTGACTGCCGGGGCCAACGTCCTGACTTTC. This rearrangement joins TRBV5-1 to TRBJ2-6; D is ambiguous. This CDR3 comprises 14 residues. The V end was cut by 4 bases, the J end by 4 bases, with 9 bases between. Germline assignment: CDR1 SGHRS and CDR2 YFSETQ.